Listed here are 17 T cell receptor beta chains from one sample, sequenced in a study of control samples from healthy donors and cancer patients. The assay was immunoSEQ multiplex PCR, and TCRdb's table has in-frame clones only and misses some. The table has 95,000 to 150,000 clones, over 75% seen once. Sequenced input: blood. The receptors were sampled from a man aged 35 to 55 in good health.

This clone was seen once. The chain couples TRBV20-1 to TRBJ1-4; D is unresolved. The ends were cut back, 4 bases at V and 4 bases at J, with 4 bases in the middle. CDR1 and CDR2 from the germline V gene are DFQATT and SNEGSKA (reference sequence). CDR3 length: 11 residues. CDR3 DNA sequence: TGCAGTGCTAAACTTAATGAAAAACTGTTTTTT. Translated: CSAKLNEKLFF.

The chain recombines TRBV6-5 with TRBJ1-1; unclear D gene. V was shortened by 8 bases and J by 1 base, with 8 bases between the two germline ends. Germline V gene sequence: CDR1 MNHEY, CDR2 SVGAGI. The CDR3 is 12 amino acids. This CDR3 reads CASSWTNTEAFF. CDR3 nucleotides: TGTGCCAGCTCATGGACGAACACTGAAGCTTTCTTT.

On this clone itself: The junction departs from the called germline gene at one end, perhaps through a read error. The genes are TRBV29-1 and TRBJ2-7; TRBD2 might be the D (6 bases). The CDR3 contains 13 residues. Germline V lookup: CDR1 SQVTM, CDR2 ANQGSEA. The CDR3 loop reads CSVDLRGGGERYF. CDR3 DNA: TGCAGCGTTGATCTAAGGGGAGGAGGGGAGCGGTACTTC.

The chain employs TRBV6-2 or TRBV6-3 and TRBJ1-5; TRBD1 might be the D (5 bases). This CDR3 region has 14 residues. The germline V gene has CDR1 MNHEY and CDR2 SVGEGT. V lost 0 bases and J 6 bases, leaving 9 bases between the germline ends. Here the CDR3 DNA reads TGTGCCAGCAGTTACTCGGGGGGGATTCAGCCCCAGCATTTT. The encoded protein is CASSYSGGIQPQHF.

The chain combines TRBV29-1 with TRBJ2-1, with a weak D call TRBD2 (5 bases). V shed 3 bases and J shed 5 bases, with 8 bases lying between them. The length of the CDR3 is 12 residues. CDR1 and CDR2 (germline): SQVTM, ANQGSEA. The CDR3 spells CSVDGIHNEQFF. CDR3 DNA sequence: TGCAGCGTTGACGGGATCCACAATGAGCAGTTCTTC.

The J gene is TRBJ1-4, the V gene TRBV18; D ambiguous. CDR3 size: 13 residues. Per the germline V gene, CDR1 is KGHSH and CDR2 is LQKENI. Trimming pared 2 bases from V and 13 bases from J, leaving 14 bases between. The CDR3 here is CASSPFVSERLFF. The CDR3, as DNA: TGTGCCAGCTCACCATTCGTATCAGAACGACTGTTTTTT.

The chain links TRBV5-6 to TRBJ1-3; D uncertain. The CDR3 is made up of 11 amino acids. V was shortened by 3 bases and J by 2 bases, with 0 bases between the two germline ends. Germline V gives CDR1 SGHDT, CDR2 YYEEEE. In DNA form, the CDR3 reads TGTGCCAGCAGCTCTGGAAACACCATATATTTT. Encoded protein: CASSSGNTIYF.

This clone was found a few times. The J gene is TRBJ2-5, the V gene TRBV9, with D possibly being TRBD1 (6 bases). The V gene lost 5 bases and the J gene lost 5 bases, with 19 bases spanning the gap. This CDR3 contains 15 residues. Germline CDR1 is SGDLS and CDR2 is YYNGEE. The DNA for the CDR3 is TGTGCCAGCAGTGCCTTCACAGGGATCGCGGAGACCCAGTACTTC. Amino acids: CASSAFTGIAETQYF.

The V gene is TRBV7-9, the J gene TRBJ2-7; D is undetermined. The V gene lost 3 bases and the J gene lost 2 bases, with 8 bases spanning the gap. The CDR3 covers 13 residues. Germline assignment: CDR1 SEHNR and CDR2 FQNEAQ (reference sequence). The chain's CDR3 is CASSFEETYEQYF. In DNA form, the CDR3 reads TGTGCCAGCAGCTTCGAGGAAACCTACGAGCAGTACTTC. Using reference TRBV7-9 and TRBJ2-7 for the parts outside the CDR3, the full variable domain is DTGVSQNPRHKITKRGQNVTFRCDPISEHNRLYWYRQTLGQGPEFLTYFQNEAQLEKSRLLSDRFSAERPKGSFSTLEIQRTEQGDSAMYLCASSFEETYEQYFGPGTRLTVT.

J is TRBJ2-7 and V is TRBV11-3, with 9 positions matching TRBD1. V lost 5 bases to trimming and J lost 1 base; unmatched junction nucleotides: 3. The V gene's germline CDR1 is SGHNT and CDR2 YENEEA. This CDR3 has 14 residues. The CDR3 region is CASSRDRASYEQYF. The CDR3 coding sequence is TGTGCCAGCAGCCGGGACAGGGCTTCCTACGAGCAGTACTTC. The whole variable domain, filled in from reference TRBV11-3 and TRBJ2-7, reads EAGVVQSPRYKIIEKKQPVAFWCNPISGHNTLYWYLQNLGQGPELLIRYENEEAVDDSQLPKDRFSAERLKGVDSTLKIQPAELGDSAVYLCASSRDRASYEQYFGPGTRLTVT.

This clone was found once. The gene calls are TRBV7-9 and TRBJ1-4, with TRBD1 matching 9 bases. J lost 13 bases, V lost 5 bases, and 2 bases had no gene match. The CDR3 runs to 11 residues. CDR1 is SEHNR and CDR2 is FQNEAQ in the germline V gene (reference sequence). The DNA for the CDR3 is TGTGCCAGCAGCGGGGGACAGGGACTGTTTTTT. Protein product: CASSGGQGLFF.

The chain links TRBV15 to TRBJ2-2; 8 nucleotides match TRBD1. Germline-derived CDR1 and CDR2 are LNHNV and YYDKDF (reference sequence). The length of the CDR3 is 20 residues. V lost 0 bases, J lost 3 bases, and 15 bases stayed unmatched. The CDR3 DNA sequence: TGTGCCACCAGCAGAGATCGTTCAGGTCGGCAGGGGGCGTACACCGGGGAGCTGTTTTTT. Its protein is CATSRDRSGRQGAYTGELFF.

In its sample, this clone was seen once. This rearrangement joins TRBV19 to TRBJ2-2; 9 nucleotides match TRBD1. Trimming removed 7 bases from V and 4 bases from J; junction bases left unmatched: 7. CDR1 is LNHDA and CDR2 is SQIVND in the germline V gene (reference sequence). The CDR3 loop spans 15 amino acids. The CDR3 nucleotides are TGTGCCAGTACATGGACAGGGGAGGTCACCGGGGAGCTGTTTTTT. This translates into CASTWTGEVTGELFF.

The CDR3 spells CASSRTGSSYNEQFF. In DNA, the CDR3 is TGTGCCAGCAGTCGGACAGGGAGCTCCTACAATGAGCAGTTCTTC. The chain recombines TRBV6-2 or TRBV6-3 with TRBJ2-1; TRBD1 aligns across 8 bases. In germline, CDR1 is MNHEY, CDR2 SVGEGT. The CDR3 extends over 15 amino acids. V was clipped by 5 bases and J by 0 bases; unmatched bases: 3.

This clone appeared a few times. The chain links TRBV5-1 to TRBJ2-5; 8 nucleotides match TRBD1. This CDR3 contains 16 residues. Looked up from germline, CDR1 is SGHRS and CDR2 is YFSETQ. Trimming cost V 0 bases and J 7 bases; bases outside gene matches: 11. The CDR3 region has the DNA TGCGCCAGCAGCTTGGCCGGGACAGGCCACTCGAGGACCCAGTACTTC. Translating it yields CASSLAGTGHSRTQYF.

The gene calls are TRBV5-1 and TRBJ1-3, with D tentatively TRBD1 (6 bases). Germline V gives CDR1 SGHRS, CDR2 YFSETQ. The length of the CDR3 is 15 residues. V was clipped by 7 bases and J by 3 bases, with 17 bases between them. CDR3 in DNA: TGCGCCAGCTCGGTGCAGGGGACTTATGGAAACACCATATATTTT. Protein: CASSVQGTYGNTIYF.

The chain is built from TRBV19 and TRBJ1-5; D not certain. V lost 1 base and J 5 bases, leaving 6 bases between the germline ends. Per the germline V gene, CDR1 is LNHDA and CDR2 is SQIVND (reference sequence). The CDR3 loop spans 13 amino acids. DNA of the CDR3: TGTGCCAGTAGTATAGGAGGGCATCAGCCCCAGCATTTT. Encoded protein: CASSIGGHQPQHF.